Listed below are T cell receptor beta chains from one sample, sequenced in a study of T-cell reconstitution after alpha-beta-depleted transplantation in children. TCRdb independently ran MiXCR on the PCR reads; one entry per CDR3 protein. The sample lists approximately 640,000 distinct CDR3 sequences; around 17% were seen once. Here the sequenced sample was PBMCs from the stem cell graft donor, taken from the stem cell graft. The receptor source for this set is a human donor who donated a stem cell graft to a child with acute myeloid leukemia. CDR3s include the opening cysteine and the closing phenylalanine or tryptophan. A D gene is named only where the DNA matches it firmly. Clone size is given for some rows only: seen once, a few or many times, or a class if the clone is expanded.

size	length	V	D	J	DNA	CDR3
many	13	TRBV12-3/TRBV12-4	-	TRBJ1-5	TGTGCCAGCACCACCCTTGGCAATCAGCCCCAGCATTTT	CASTTLGNQPQHF
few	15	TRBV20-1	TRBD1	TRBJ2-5	TGCAGTGCTAGAGAAGCCGGGACAGACCAAGAGACCCAGTACTTC	CSAREAGTDQETQYF
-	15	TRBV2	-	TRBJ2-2	TGTGCCAGCAGTGAACAACGGGGGCACACCGGGGAGCTGTTTTTT	CASSEQRGHTGELFF
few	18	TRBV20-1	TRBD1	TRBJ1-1	TGCAGTGCTAGAGATAGTGTGTTGGGACAGGGGGCGAACACTGAAGCTTTCTTT	CSARDSVLGQGANTEAFF
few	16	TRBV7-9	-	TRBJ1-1	TGTGCCAGCAGTCCTAGCGGTGTTGGAACGAACACTGAAGCTTTCTTT	CASSPSGVGTNTEAFF
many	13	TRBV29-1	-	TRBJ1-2	TGCAGCGTTGTGGCCGGCTCGGGCTATGGCTACACCTTC	CSVVAGSGYGYTF
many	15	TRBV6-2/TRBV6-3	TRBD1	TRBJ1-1	TGTGCCAGCAGTTCCCGGGACAGATCGAACACTGAAGCTTTCTTT	CASSSRDRSNTEAFF
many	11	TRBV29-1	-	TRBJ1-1	TGCAGCGTTGATATGAGACTAGGGGCTTTCTTT	CSVDMRLGAFF
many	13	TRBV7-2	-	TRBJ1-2	TGTGCCAGCAGCTTAGTAGTGTCGCAGAGATACACCTTC	CASSLVVSQRYTF
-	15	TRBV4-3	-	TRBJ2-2	TGCGCCAGCAGCCAAGATAGGGGGGTGTCCGGGGAGCTGTTTTTT	CASSQDRGVSGELFF
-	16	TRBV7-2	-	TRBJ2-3	TGTGCCAGCAGCTCCACGGCGGATTCTAGCACAGATACGCAGTATTTT	CASSSTADSSTDTQYF
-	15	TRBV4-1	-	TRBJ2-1	TGCGCCAGCAGCCAAGATTTGGAGGTCGGCAATGAGCAGTTCTTC	CASSQDLEVGNEQFF
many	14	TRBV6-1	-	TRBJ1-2	TGTGCCAGCTCACCTTTGGAAGTGGGGTATGGCTACACCTTC	CASSPLEVGYGYTF
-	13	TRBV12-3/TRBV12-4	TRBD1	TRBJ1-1	TGTGCCAGCAGCCCGGACAGGCGCACTGAAGCTTTCTTT	CASSPDRRTEAFF
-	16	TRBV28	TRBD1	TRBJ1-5	TGTGCCAGCAGTACCCGACAGGGTAGCAGCAATCAGCCCCAGCATTTT	CASSTRQGSSNQPQHF
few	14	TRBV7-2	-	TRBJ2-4	TGTGCCAGCAGCCTTGGACGGGCCTCCAACATTCAGTACTTC	CASSLGRASNIQYF
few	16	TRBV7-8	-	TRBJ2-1	TGTGCCAGCAGCTTAGAAGGGGTAAGGTCCTACAATGAGCAGTTCTTC	CASSLEGVRSYNEQFF
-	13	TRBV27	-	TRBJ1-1	TGTGCCAGCAGTACTACAGGGTTTCCTGAAGCTTTCTTT	CASSTTGFPEAFF
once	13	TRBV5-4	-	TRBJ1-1	TGTGCCAGCAGCTTTGGCACGAACAGTGAAGCTTTCTTT	CASSFGTNSEAFF
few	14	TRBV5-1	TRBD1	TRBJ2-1	TGCGCCAGCACTTCGACAGGGGGCGCGGGTGAGCAGTTCTTC	CASTSTGGAGEQFF
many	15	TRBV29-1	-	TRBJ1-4	TGCAGCGTTGAAAAGGTCGGGGATTACAATGAAAAACTGTTTTTT	CSVEKVGDYNEKLFF
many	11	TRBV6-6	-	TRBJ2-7	TGTGCCAGCACCTCGGCCTACGAGCAGTACTTC	CASTSAYEQYF
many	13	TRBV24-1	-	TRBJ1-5	TGTGCCACCAGTGAACGCAGGGTTGGGCCCCAGCATTTT	CATSERRVGPQHF
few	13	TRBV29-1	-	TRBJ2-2	TGCAGCGTTGTAGAAGGGGGAACCGGGGAGCTGTTTTTT	CSVVEGGTGELFF
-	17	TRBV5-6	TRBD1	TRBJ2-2	TGTGCCAGCAGCTTTTCGAGGACAGGGTGGGACACCGGGGAGCTGTTTTTT	CASSFSRTGWDTGELFF
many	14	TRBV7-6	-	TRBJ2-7	TGTGCCAGCAGCTTATCCGACAGTTCCTACGAGCAGTACTTC	CASSLSDSSYEQYF
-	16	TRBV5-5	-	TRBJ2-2	TGTGCCAGCCGCCTGGGGTTGGGTCATAGCACCGGGGAGCTGTTTTTT	CASRLGLGHSTGELFF
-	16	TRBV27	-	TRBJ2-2	TGTGCCAGCAGTTTATTCGGGCAGATCAACACCGGGGAGCTGTTTTTT	CASSLFGQINTGELFF
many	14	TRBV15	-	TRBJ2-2	TGTGCCACCAGCGACCGAGGGAACACCGGGGAGCTGTTTTTT	CATSDRGNTGELFF
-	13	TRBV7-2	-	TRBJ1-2	TGTGCCAGCAGCTTAATGGATTTCTATGGCTACACCTTC	CASSLMDFYGYTF
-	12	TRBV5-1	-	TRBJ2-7	TGCGCCACCTCCTTCGGAGCCTACGAGCAGTACTTC	CATSFGAYEQYF
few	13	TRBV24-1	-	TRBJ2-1	TGTGCCACCAGTGATCTCTCAATGGGTCAGCAGTTCTTC	CATSDLSMGQQFF
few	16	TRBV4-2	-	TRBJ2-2	TGTGCCAGCAGCCGGGCGGGACAGAAAAACACCGGGGAGCTGTTTTTT	CASSRAGQKNTGELFF
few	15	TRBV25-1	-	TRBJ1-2	TGTGCCAGCAGTGGGGAGGACACGATCGACTATGGCTACACCTTC	CASSGEDTIDYGYTF
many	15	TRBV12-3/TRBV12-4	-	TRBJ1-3	TGTGCCAGCAGTACGGCCGGGGACGGAGGAAACACCATATATTTT	CASSTAGDGGNTIYF
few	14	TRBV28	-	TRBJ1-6	TGTGCCAGCAGTTTAAACGGGGATAATTCACCCCTCCACTTT	CASSLNGDNSPLHF